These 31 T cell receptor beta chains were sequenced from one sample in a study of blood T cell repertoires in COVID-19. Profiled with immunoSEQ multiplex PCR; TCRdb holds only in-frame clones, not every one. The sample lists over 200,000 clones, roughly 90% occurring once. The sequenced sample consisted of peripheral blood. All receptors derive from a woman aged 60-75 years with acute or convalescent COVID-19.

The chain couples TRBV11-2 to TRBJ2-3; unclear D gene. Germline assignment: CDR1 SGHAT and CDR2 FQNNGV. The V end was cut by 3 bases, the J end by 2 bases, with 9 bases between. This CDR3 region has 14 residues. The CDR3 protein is CASSFSGSTDTQYF. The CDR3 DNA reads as TGTGCCAGCAGCTTTTCAGGCTCCACAGATACGCAGTATTTT.

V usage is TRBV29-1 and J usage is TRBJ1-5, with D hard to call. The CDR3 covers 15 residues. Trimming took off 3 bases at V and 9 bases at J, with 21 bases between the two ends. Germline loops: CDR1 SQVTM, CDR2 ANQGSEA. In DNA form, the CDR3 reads TGCAGCGTTGATGAACCCTGGACCCGCGGGTGGCCCCAGCATTTT. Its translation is CSVDEPWTRGWPQHF.

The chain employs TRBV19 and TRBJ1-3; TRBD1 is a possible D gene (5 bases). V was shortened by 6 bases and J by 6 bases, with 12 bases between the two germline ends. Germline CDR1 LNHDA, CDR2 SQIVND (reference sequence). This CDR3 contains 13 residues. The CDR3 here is CASRARAENTIYF. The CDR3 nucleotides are TGTGCCAGTAGGGCCAGGGCAGAAAACACCATATATTTT.

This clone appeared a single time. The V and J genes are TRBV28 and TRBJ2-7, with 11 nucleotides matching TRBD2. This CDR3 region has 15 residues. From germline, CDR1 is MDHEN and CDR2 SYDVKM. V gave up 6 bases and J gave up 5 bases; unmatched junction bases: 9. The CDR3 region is CASSGFSGRADEQYF. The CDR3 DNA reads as TGTGCCAGCAGCGGGTTTAGCGGGAGGGCCGACGAGCAGTACTTC.

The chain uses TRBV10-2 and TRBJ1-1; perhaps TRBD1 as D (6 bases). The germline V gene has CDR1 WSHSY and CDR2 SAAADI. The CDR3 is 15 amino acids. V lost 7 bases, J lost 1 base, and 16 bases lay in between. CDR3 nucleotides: TGCGCCAGCAAGCGCCGGGGGGCGGGGAACACTGAAGCTTTCTTT. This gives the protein CASKRRGAGNTEAFF.

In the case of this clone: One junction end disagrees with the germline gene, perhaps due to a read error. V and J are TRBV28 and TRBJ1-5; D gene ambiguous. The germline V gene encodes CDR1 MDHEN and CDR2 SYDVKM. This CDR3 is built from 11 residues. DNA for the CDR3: TGTGCCAGCAGTCAACGAGTAACCCAACATTTT. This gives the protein CASSQRVTQHF. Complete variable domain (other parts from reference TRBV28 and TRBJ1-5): DVKVTQSSRYLVKRTGEKVFLECVQDMDHENMFWYRQDPGLGLRLIYFSYDVKMKEKGDIPEGYSVSREKKERFSLILESASTNQTSMYLCASSQRVTQHFGDGTRLSIL.

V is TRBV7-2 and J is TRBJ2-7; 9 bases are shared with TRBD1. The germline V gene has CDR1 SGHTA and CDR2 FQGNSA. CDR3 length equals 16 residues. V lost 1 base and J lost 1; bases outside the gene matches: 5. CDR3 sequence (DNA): TGTGCCAGCAGCTTAGGATCCGGGACAGGGTCCTACGAGCAGTACTTC. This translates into CASSLGSGTGSYEQYF.

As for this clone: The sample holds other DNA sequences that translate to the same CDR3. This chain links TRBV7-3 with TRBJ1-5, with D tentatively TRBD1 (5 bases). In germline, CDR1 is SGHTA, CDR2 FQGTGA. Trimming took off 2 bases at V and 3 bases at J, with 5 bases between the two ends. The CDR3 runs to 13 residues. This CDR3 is CASSLGANQPQHF. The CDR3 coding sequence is TGTGCCAGCAGCTTAGGGGCCAATCAGCCCCAGCATTTT.

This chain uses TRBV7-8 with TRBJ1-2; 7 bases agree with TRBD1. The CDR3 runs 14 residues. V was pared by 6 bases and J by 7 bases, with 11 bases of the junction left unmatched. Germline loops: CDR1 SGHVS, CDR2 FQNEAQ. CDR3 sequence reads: CASSLDRVPRGYTF. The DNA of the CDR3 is TGTGCCAGCAGTCTAGACAGGGTCCCCCGTGGCTACACCTTC.

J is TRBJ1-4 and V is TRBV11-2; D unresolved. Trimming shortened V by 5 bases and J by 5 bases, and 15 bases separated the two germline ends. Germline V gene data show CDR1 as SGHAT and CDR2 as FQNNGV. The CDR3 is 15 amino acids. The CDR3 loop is CASSRDENGNEKLFF. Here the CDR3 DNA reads TGTGCCAGCAGCCGCGACGAGAACGGGAATGAAAAACTGTTTTTT. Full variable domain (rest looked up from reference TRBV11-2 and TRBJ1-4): EAGVAQSPRYKIIEKRQSVAFWCNPISGHATLYWYQQILGQGPKLLIQFQNNGVVDDSQLPKDRFSAERLKGVDSTLKIQPAKLEDSAVYLCASSRDENGNEKLFFGSGTQLSVL.

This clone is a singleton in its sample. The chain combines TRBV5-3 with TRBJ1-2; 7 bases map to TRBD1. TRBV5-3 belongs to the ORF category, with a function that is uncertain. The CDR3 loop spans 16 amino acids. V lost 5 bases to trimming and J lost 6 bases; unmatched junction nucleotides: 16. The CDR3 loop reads CARSCLGGAEFDGYTF. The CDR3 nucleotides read TGTGCCAGAAGTTGTTTAGGGGGCGCGGAGTTCGATGGCTACACCTTC.

DNA for the CDR3: TGTGCCAGCAGTCTATTCCCCGTCACTGAAGCTTTCTTT. Its translation is CASSLFPVTEAFF. The rearrangement links TRBV6-5 to TRBJ1-1; D is unclear. The CDR3 extends over 13 amino acids. Germline V gene sequence: CDR1 MNHEY, CDR2 SVGAGI. V gave up 5 bases and J gave up 4 bases, with 11 bases separating them.

The CDR3 nucleotides are TGTGCCAGCATCCATGGGGGGAAAGAGACCCAGTACTTC. Translating it yields CASIHGGKETQYF. This chain links TRBV2 with TRBJ2-5; D is possibly TRBD2 (6 bases). The V end lost 7 bases, the J end lost 3 bases, and 12 bases lay between the germline ends. Germline V gives CDR1 SNHLY, CDR2 FYNNEI. CDR3 length: 13 residues.

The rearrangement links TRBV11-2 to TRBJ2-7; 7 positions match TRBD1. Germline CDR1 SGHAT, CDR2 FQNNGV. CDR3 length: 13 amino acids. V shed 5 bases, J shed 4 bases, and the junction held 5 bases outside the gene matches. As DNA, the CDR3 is TGTGCCAGCAGCCCGTGGGACAGTTACGAGCAGTACTTC. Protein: CASSPWDSYEQYF. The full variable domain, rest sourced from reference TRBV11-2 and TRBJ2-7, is EAGVAQSPRYKIIEKRQSVAFWCNPISGHATLYWYQQILGQGPKLLIQFQNNGVVDDSQLPKDRFSAERLKGVDSTLKIQPAKLEDSAVYLCASSPWDSYEQYFGPGTRLTVT.

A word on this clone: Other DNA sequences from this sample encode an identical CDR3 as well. CDR3 nucleotides: TGTGCCTGGTCTCCGGGGAATTCACCCCTCCACTTT. This encodes CAWSPGNSPLHF. This rearrangement joins TRBV30 to TRBJ1-6; no clear D gene. The V and J ends lost 5 bases and 7 bases respectively, with 9 bases between them. Germline CDR1 GTSNPN, CDR2 SVGIG (reference sequence). This CDR3 has 12 residues.

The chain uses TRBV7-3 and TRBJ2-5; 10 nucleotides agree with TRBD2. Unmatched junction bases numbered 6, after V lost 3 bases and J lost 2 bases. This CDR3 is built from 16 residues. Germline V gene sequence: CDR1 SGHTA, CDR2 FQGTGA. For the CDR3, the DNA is TGTGCCAGCAGCTTGGATAGCGGGGGGCCTCAAGAGACCCAGTACTTC. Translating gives CASSLDSGGPQETQYF.

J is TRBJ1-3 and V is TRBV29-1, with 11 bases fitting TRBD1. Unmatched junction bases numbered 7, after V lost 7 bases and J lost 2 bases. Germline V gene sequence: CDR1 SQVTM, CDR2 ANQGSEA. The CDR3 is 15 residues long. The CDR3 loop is CSAGPGQGAGNTIYF. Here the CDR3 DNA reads TGCAGCGCCGGCCCGGGACAGGGGGCTGGAAACACCATATATTTT.

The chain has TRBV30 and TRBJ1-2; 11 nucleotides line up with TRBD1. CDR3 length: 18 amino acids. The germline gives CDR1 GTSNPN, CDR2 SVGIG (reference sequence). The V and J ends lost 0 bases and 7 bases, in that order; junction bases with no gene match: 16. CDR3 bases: TGTGCCTGGAGTGTACAATGGGCCGGTAGGACAGGGGGCACTGGCTACACCTTC. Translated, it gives CAWSVQWAGRTGGTGYTF.

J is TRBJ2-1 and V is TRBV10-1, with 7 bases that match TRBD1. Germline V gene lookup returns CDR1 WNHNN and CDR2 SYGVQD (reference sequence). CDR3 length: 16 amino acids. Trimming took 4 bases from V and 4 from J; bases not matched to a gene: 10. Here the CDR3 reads CASSAGQVKWYNEQFF. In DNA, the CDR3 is TGCGCCAGCAGTGCAGGACAGGTCAAATGGTACAATGAGCAGTTCTTC.

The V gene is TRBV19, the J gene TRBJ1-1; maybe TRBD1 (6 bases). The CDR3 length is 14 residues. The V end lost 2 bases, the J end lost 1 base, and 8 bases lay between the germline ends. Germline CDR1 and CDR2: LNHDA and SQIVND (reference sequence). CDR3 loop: CASSISRGNTEAFF. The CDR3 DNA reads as TGTGCCAGTAGTATATCCAGGGGGAACACTGAAGCTTTCTTT.

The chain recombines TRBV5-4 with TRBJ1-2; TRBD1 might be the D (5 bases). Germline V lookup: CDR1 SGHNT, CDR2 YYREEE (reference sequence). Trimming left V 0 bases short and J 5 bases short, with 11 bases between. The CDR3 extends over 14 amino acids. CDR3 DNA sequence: TGTGCCAGCAGCTTGGGGGGCCGACCTTATGGCTACACCTTC. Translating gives CASSLGGRPYGYTF.

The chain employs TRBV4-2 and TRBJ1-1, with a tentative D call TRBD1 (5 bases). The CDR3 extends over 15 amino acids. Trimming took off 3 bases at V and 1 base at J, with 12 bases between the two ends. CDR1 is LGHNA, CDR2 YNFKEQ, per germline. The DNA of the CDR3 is TGTGCCAGCAGCCAGTCTCTAAGGGGGAACACTGAAGCTTTCTTT. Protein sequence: CASSQSLRGNTEAFF.

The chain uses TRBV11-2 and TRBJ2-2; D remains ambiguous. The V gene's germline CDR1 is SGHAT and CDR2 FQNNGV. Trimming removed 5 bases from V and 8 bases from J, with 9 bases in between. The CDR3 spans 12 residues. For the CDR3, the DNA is TGTGCCAGCAGCCTCTCTCAGGGGGAGCTGTTTTTT. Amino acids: CASSLSQGELFF.

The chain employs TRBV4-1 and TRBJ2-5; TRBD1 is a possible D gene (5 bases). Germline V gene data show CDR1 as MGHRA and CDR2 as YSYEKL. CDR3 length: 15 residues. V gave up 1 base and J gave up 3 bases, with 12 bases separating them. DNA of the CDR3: TGCGCCAGCAGCCAAGTCCTGACAGCTAAAGAGACCCAGTACTTC. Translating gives CASSQVLTAKETQYF.

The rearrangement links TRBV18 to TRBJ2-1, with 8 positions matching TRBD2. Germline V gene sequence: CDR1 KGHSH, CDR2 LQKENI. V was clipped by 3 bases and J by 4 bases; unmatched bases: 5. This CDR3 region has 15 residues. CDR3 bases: TGTGCCAGCTCACCGCCGGGACTAGGATACAATGAGCAGTTCTTC. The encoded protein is CASSPPGLGYNEQFF.

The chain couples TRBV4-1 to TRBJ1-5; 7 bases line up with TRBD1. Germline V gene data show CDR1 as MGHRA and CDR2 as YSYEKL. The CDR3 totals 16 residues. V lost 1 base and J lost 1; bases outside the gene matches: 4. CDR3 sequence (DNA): TGCGCCAGCAGCCAAGCCCCGACAGGGAGCAATCAGCCCCAGCATTTT. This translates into CASSQAPTGSNQPQHF.

CDR3 residues: CASSAYTDRGNTIYF. The CDR3 DNA follows: TGTGCCAGCAGCGCGTATACAGATCGGGGAAACACCATATATTTT. The rearrangement uses TRBV9 and TRBJ1-3; D not resolved. Germline V gene data show CDR1 as SGDLS and CDR2 as YYNGEE. There are 15 residues in the CDR3. V lost 3 bases and J 4 bases, leaving 14 bases between the germline ends.

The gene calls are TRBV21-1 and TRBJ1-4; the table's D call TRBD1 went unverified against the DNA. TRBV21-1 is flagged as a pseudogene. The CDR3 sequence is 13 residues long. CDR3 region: CASNEKKDSDEFF. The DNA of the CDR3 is TGTGCCAGCAACGAAAAAAAGGACAGTGATGAGTTTTTT.

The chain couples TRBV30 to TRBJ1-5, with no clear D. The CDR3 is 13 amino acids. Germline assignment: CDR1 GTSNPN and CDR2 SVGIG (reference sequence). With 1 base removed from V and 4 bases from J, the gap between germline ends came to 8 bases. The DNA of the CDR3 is TGTGCCTGGAGTGGGGAGGAAAATCAGCCCCAGCATTTT. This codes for CAWSGEENQPQHF.

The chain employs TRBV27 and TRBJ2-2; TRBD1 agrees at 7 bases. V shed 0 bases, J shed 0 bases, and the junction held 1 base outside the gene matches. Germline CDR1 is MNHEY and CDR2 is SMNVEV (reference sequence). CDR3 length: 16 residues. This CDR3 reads CASSLSGTANTGELFF. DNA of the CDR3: TGTGCCAGCAGTTTATCGGGGACAGCGAACACCGGGGAGCTGTTTTTT.

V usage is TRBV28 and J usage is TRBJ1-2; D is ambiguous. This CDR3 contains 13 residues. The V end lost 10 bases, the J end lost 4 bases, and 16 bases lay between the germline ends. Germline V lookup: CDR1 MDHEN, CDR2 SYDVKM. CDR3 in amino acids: CATYEGVGYGYTF. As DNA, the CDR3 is TGTGCCACCTACGAGGGAGTCGGCTATGGCTACACCTTC.